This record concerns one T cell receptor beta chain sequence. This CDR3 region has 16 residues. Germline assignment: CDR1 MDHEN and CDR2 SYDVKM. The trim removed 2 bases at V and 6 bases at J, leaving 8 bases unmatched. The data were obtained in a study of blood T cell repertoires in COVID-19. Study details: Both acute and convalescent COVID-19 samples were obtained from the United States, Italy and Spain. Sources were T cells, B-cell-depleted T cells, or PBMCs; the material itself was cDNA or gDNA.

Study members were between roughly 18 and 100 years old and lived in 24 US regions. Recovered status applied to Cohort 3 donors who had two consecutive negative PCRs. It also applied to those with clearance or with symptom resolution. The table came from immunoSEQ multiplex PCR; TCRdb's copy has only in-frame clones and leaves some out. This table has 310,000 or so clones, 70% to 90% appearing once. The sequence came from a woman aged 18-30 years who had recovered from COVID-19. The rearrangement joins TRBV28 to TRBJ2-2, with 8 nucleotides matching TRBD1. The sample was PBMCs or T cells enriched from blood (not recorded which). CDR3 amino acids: CASSLPDRGGSGELFF. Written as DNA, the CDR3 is TGTGCCAGCAGTTTACCTGACAGGGGTGGGTCCGGGGAGCTGTTTTTT.